These 32 T cell receptor beta chains originate from one sample sequenced in a study of blood T cell repertoires in COVID-19. Assay used: immunoSEQ multiplex PCR; TCRdb lists only in-frame clones, some missing. This sample has over 150,000 clones, with approximately 88% found just once. Sequenced: peripheral blood. All receptors come from an older woman with acute or convalescent COVID-19.

The V call is TRBV5-1, the J call TRBJ2-3, with TRBD1 identical over 10 bases. Per germline, CDR1 SGHRS and CDR2 YFSETQ. The J segment lost 2 bases and the V segment lost 3 bases, leaving 9 bases of the junction unmatched. CDR3 length: 17 residues. CDR3 sequence: CASSYYPGQGPTDTQYF. The CDR3 coding sequence is TGCGCCAGCAGCTATTACCCGGGACAGGGGCCCACAGATACGCAGTATTTT.

The rearrangement uses TRBV11-2 and TRBJ2-5, with D uncertain. Trimming removed 2 bases from V and 4 bases from J, with 11 bases in between. CDR3 size: 14 residues. CDR1 is SGHAT, CDR2 FQNNGV, per germline. The chain's CDR3 is CASSLTPRRETQYF. The CDR3 DNA is TGTGCCAGCAGCTTAACCCCAAGGAGAGAGACCCAGTACTTC.

The V call is TRBV6-6, the J call TRBJ2-5; 8 nucleotides match TRBD2. The CDR3 runs to 15 residues. Germline trimming cut 4 bases from V and 4 bases from J; bases unmatched to any gene: 8. Looked up from germline, CDR1 is MNHNY and CDR2 is SVGAGI (reference sequence). The CDR3 coding sequence is TGTGCCAGCAGTTCGAGGCTAGCGGGCAGAGAGACCCAGTACTTC. This sequence encodes CASSSRLAGRETQYF.

The V gene is TRBV19, the J gene TRBJ2-2, with no clear D. The CDR3 is 14 residues long. Trimming removed 3 bases at V and 4 bases at J, with 9 bases between. Germline CDR1 LNHDA, CDR2 SQIVND (reference sequence). CDR3 loop: CASSMELFTGELFF. The DNA for the CDR3 is TGTGCCAGTAGTATGGAGTTATTCACCGGGGAGCTGTTTTTT.

V gene TRBV4-3 combines with J gene TRBJ1-2; no firm D call. The CDR3 spans 16 residues. V was shortened by 6 bases and J by 4 bases, with 21 bases between the two germline ends. CDR1 and CDR2 (germline): LGHNA, YSLEER. This CDR3 reads CASSPTTGSPPYGYTF. The DNA of the CDR3 is TGCGCCAGCAGTCCTACTACCGGGTCCCCTCCCTATGGCTACACCTTC.

This chain links TRBV5-6 with TRBJ2-3; 7 bases are shared with TRBD1. This CDR3 has 15 amino acids. The J segment lost 0 bases and the V segment lost 1 base, leaving 2 bases of the junction unmatched. Per germline, CDR1 SGHDT and CDR2 YYEEEE. CDR3 DNA sequence: TGTGCCAGCAGCTTGAAAGGGGGCAGCACAGATACGCAGTATTTT. Its translation: CASSLKGGSTDTQYF. Looking up the rest from reference TRBV5-6 and TRBJ2-3 gives the full variable domain: DAGVTQSPTHLIKTRGQQVTLRCSPKSGHDTVSWYQQALGQGPQFIFQYYEEEERQRGNFPDRFSGHQFPNYSSELNVNALLLGDSALYLCASSLKGGSTDTQYFGPGTRLTVL.

This clone came up once. The V gene is TRBV5-5, the J gene TRBJ1-6, with a possible D match to TRBD1 (5 bases). V was trimmed by 0 bases and J by 7 bases, leaving 11 bases between them. The CDR3 loop spans 15 amino acids. Germline-derived CDR1 and CDR2 are SGHKS and YYEKEE (reference sequence). This CDR3 reads CASSLVPGRNSPLHF. Here the CDR3 DNA reads TGTGCCAGCAGCTTGGTCCCAGGGAGGAATTCACCCCTCCACTTT.

The chain carries TRBV20-1 and TRBJ1-4, with 9 bases aligning to TRBD1. The CDR3 consists of 11 residues. With V trimmed by 5 bases and J by 11 bases, 3 bases remained unmatched. Looked up from germline, CDR1 is DFQATT and CDR2 is SNEGSKA (reference sequence). CDR3: CSADGTGKLFF. The DNA for the CDR3 is TGCAGTGCTGACGGGACAGGGAAACTGTTTTTT.

This clone was counted only a few times. The CDR3 here is CASSPGRGGTRPDNQPQHF. The CDR3 DNA sequence: TGTGCCAGCAGCCCGGGGAGGGGGGGTACCAGACCCGACAATCAGCCCCAGCATTTT. The rearrangement joins TRBV9 to TRBJ1-5, with a tentative D call TRBD1 (6 bases). The CDR3 is made up of 19 amino acids. The V and J ends lost 4 bases and 3 bases respectively, with 26 bases between them. The germline gives CDR1 SGDLS, CDR2 YYNGEE.

The rearrangement joins TRBV19 to TRBJ1-1; 7 bases are a match to TRBD1. CDR1 LNHDA and CDR2 SQIVND come from the germline V gene (reference sequence). The CDR3 is 14 residues long. Germline trimming cut 6 bases from V and 5 bases from J; bases unmatched to any gene: 9. This chain's CDR3 is CASSYRGGGTEAFF. DNA for the CDR3: TGTGCCAGTAGCTACAGGGGTGGTGGGACTGAAGCTTTCTTT.

The chain uses TRBV5-1 and TRBJ2-1, with TRBD2 matching 10 bases. V dropped 6 bases and J dropped 8; count of bases not matched to a gene: 11. The CDR3 runs 15 residues. The germline CDR1 and CDR2 sequences are SGHRS and YFSETQ. The CDR3 coding sequence is TGCGCCAGCACCCCGCGAGATCTAGCGGGGGATGAGCAGTTCTTC. It codes for CASTPRDLAGDEQFF.

This chain joins TRBV6-5 and TRBJ2-1, with D hard to call. Trimming left V 2 bases short and J 1 base short, with 9 bases between. CDR1 and CDR2 from the germline V gene are MNHEY and SVGAGI. The CDR3 sequence is 15 residues long. The CDR3 DNA is TGTGCCAGCAGTTACGTCAGGTGGTCCTACAATGAGCAGTTCTTC. It is translated as CASSYVRWSYNEQFF.

The chain carries TRBV6-2 or TRBV6-3 and TRBJ2-6, with a weak D call TRBD1 (5 bases). The CDR3 runs to 15 residues. From germline, CDR1 is MNHEY and CDR2 SVGEGT. V gave up 4 bases and J gave up 2 bases, with 9 bases separating them. The CDR3 DNA reads TGTGCCAGCAGTTCAAGACAGACTGGGGCCAACGTCCTGACTTTC. Protein product: CASSSRQTGANVLTF.

The chain carries TRBV5-8 and TRBJ2-7; D is unclear. This CDR3 comprises 14 residues. V shed 7 bases and J shed 3 bases, with 17 bases lying between them. Germline CDR1 SGHTS, CDR2 YDEGEE. The CDR3 reads CASFRSDSYYEQYF. In nucleotides, the CDR3 is TGTGCCAGCTTCCGGAGCGATTCCTACTACGAGCAGTACTTC.

The chain is built from TRBV2 and TRBJ1-2; 9 nucleotides align to TRBD1. CDR1 is SNHLY, CDR2 FYNNEI, per germline. J lost 5 bases, V lost 6 bases, and 4 bases had no gene match. The CDR3 totals 13 residues. The CDR3 bases are TGTGCCAGCAGAGGACAGGGGAGATATGGCTACACCTTC. This codes for CASRGQGRYGYTF.

The rearrangement joins TRBV10-1 to TRBJ2-3; TRBD1 might be the D (6 bases). The V gene lost 7 bases and the J gene lost 4 bases, with 12 bases spanning the gap. Germline lookup yields CDR1 WNHNN and CDR2 SYGVQD (reference sequence). This CDR3 spans 13 amino acids. CDR3 DNA: TGCGCCAGCAACGGACAGATAGCAGATACGCAGTATTTT. Its translation is CASNGQIADTQYF.

The chain uses TRBV27 and TRBJ1-1; 7 positions match TRBD1. This CDR3 contains 14 residues. Germline V gene sequence: CDR1 MNHEY, CDR2 SMNVEV (reference sequence). V trimming: 2 bases; J trimming: 5 bases; junction bases outside the gene matches: 5. As DNA, the CDR3 is TGTGCCAGCAGTTTACAGGGGGACGGAACTGAAGCTTTCTTT. Its protein is CASSLQGDGTEAFF.

The rearrangement uses TRBV11-1 and TRBJ2-7; 7 bases are shared with TRBD1. Per germline, CDR1 SGHAT and CDR2 FQDESV (reference sequence). J was trimmed by 6 bases and V by 5 bases; bases with no gene match: 7. This CDR3 has 13 amino acids. The CDR3 sequence is CASSTRQGFEQYF. CDR3 coding DNA: TGTGCCAGCAGCACCAGACAGGGCTTCGAGCAGTACTTC.

The chain joins TRBV6-5 to TRBJ2-2, with TRBD2 matching over 8 bases. This CDR3 has 14 residues. Germline values: CDR1 MNHEY, CDR2 SVGAGI. The junction had 6 bases not matched to a gene; V was cut back by 8 bases and J by 4 bases. The CDR3 loop is CASRGAGGTGELFF. CDR3 sequence (DNA): TGTGCCAGCCGGGGGGCGGGAGGCACCGGGGAGCTGTTTTTT.

The genes are TRBV5-6 and TRBJ1-6; possible D gene TRBD1, 6 bases. Per germline, CDR1 SGHDT and CDR2 YYEEEE. This CDR3 region has 13 residues. V dropped 1 base and J dropped 10 bases, with 9 bases sitting between them. CDR3 coding DNA: TGTGCCAGCAGCTTGACAGGGAACTCACCCCTCCACTTT. Translated, it gives CASSLTGNSPLHF.

This chain connects TRBV6-5 to TRBJ2-1; 9 bases agree with TRBD1. The CDR3 extends over 15 amino acids. V lost 0 bases and J lost 7; bases outside the gene matches: 4. Looked up from germline, CDR1 is MNHEY and CDR2 is SVGAGI. The CDR3 protein is CASSYSGTGRNEQFF. In nucleotides, the CDR3 is TGTGCCAGCAGTTACTCTGGGACAGGGAGGAATGAGCAGTTCTTC.

This sequence joins TRBV15 and TRBJ1-1; D uncertain. The CDR3 is made up of 15 amino acids. Germline lookup yields CDR1 LNHNV and CDR2 YYDKDF (reference sequence). V was cut by 1 base and J by 1 base, with 10 bases left in between. The CDR3, as DNA: TGTGCCACCAGCAGAGGCGGGGAGGGGAACACTGAAGCTTTCTTT. Translation gives CATSRGGEGNTEAFF.

This clone was picked up a small number of times. The rearrangement links TRBV7-9 to TRBJ2-2; perhaps TRBD2 as D (6 bases). There are 13 residues in the CDR3. V was pared by 8 bases and J by 5 bases, with 12 bases between. Looked up from germline, CDR1 is SEHNR and CDR2 is FQNEAQ (reference sequence). The CDR3 loop reads CASLDRGTGELFF. CDR3 sequence (DNA): TGTGCCAGCCTTGACCGGGGGACCGGGGAGCTGTTTTTT. Complete variable domain (other parts from reference TRBV7-9 and TRBJ2-2): DTGVSQNPRHKITKRGQNVTFRCDPISEHNRLYWYRQTLGQGPEFLTYFQNEAQLEKSRLLSDRFSAERPKGSFSTLEIQRTEQGDSAMYLCASLDRGTGELFFGEGSRLTVL.

The V gene is TRBV10-3, the J gene TRBJ1-2; the match to TRBD1 covers 9 bases. This CDR3 has 14 amino acids. CDR1 ENHRY and CDR2 SYGVKD come from the germline V gene. J lost 3 bases, V lost 6 bases, and 5 bases had no gene match. This chain's CDR3 is CAIRTDRGDYGYTF. The DNA for the CDR3 is TGTGCCATCAGGACCGACAGGGGGGACTATGGCTACACCTTC.

J is TRBJ2-5 and V is TRBV5-4, with 8 nucleotides matching TRBD2. CDR3 length: 16 amino acids. The ends lost 1 base at V and 3 bases at J; junction bases unmatched: 8. CDR1 is SGHNT and CDR2 is YYREEE in the germline V gene (reference sequence). The CDR3 protein is CASSLMAGGEKETQYF. The CDR3, as DNA: TGTGCCAGCAGCTTGATGGCCGGGGGGGAAAAAGAGACCCAGTACTTC.

The chain joins TRBV6-2 or TRBV6-3 to TRBJ2-1; TRBD1 aligns across 7 bases. The CDR3 consists of 17 residues. J gave up 1 base and V 6 bases, and 12 bases lay outside the gene matches. The germline V gene has CDR1 MNHEY and CDR2 SVGEGT. The CDR3 is CASSLNSGGLSYNEQFF. In nucleotides, the CDR3 is TGTGCCAGCAGCCTCAACTCAGGGGGATTATCCTACAATGAGCAGTTCTTC.

This clone was counted a few times. This chain links TRBV19 with TRBJ1-3; D is unclear. The CDR3 runs to 12 residues. Trimming cost V 5 bases and J 7 bases, with 9 bases left between them. In germline, CDR1 is LNHDA, CDR2 SQIVND (reference sequence). This chain's CDR3 is CASSPGGNTIYF. Written as DNA, the CDR3 is TGTGCCAGTAGTCCGGGAGGGAACACCATATATTTT.

V usage is TRBV7-6 and J usage is TRBJ2-7; 12 bases align to TRBD2. The V gene's germline CDR1 is SGHVS and CDR2 FNYEAQ. CDR3 length: 14 amino acids. Germline trimming cut 5 bases from V and 7 bases from J; bases unmatched to any gene: 6. The CDR3 DNA reads as TGTGCCAGCAGCCCTAGCGGGGGGGCTGAGGAGCAGTACTTC. It encodes CASSPSGGAEEQYF.

This clone appeared a few times. V gene TRBV7-9 combines with J gene TRBJ2-3; unclear D gene. Germline V gives CDR1 SEHNR, CDR2 FQNEAQ (reference sequence). This CDR3 is built from 14 residues. V was clipped by 3 bases and J by 0 bases, with 7 bases between them. CDR3 sequence reads: CASSLVDSTDTQYF. CDR3 sequence (DNA): TGTGCCAGCAGCTTGGTAGATAGCACAGATACGCAGTATTTT.

The V gene is TRBV6-2 or TRBV6-3, the J gene TRBJ2-1; TRBD2 aligns across 11 bases. V trimming: 4 bases; J trimming: 1 base; junction bases outside the gene matches: 12. CDR3 length: 19 residues. The germline gives CDR1 MNHEY, CDR2 SVGEGT. The CDR3 DNA is TGTGCCAGCAGTTTTACGGTTAGCGGGGGGGCCCTTTCCTACAATGAGCAGTTCTTC. Its protein is CASSFTVSGGALSYNEQFF.

This clone occurred a few times. The chain combines TRBV6-5 with TRBJ1-3; D might be TRBD1 (5 bases). The CDR3 has 15 residues. V was clipped by 4 bases and J by 2 bases, with 12 bases between them. Germline V gene data show CDR1 as MNHEY and CDR2 as SVGAGI. Here the CDR3 DNA reads TGTGCCAGCAGTTCTCTGTGGGGGGCTGGAAACACCATATATTTT. Translated: CASSSLWGAGNTIYF.

This clone was detected many times. This chain links TRBV4-3 with TRBJ2-7; TRBD1 matches at 8 bases. V lost 0 bases, J lost 3 bases, and 7 bases stayed unmatched. The CDR3 has 16 amino acids. CDR1 is LGHNA, CDR2 YSLEER, per germline. In DNA, the CDR3 is TGCGCCAGCAGCCAAGAAGCGAACAGGGGGATCTACGAGCAGTACTTC. Translated, it gives CASSQEANRGIYEQYF.